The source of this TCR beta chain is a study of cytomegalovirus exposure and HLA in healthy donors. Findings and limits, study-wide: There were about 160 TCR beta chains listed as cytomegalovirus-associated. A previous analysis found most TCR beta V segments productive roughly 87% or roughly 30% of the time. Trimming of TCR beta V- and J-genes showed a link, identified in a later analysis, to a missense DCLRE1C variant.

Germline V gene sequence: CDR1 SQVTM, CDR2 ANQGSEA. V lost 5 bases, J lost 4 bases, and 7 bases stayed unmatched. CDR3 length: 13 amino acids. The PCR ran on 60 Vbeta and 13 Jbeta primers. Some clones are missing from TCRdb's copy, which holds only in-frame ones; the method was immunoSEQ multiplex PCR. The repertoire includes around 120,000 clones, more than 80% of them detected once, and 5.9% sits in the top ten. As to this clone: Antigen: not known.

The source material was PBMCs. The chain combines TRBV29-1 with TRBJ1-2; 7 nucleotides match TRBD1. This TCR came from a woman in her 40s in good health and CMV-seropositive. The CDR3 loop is CSVLNRGSYGYTF. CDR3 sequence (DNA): TGCAGCGTTTTAAACAGGGGTTCCTATGGCTACACCTTC.